This is a list of T cell receptor beta chains from one sample in a study of vaccination and CD4 T cells after COVID-19. Their target antigens are unknown. TCRdb re-analysed the PCR reads in MiXCR, keeping a single row per CDR3 protein. The profile shows approximately 1,500 distinct CDR3 sequences, about an eighth of them singletons. Sequencing was carried out using CD4+ T cells from blood, cultured in vitro. These receptors were obtained from a human donor in good health. Each CDR3 is given with its conserved first and last residue. The D gene is left open where the match is weak. Where a row states a size, it is once, few, many or the class of an expanded clone; other rows omit it.

d_call,v_call,clone_size,j_call,cdr3_aa,cdr3_nt
-,TRBV18,few,TRBJ2-3,CASSDTDTQYF,TGTGCCAGCTCTGACACAGATACGCAGTATTTT
TRBD1,TRBV3-1,few,TRBJ2-7,CASSPRNRGEYEQYF,TGTGCCAGCAGCCCCAGGAACAGGGGAGAGTACGAGCAGTACTTC
-,TRBV18,medium-sized,TRBJ2-5,CASSPPGSQETQYF,TGTGCCAGCTCACCACCCGGGTCGCAAGAGACCCAGTACTTC
-,TRBV19,medium-sized,TRBJ1-3,CASSGGGGNTIYF,TGTGCCAGTAGTGGCGGTGGAGGAAACACCATATATTTT
-,TRBV5-4,medium-sized,TRBJ2-2,CASSSVGAGELFF,TGTGCCAGCAGCTCCGTGGGGGCCGGGGAGCTGTTTTTT
-,TRBV2,medium-sized,TRBJ2-7,CASVREGGPYEQYF,TGTGCCAGCGTCCGAGAGGGGGGTCCCTACGAGCAGTACTTC
-,TRBV21-1,large,TRBJ1-2,CASSTNRGLPNYGYTF,TGTGCCAGCAGCACCAACAGGGGGCTCCCTAACTATGGCTACACCTTC
-,TRBV28,-,TRBJ1-1,CASSFGGNTEAFF,TGTGCCAGCAGTTTCGGGGGTAACACTGAAGCTTTCTTT
TRBD1,TRBV10-3,medium-sized,TRBJ2-7,CAISRDRDSYEQYF,TGTGCCATCAGCCGGGACAGGGATTCTTACGAGCAGTACTTC
-,TRBV7-2,medium-sized,TRBJ1-3,CASSLRQGNTIYF,TGTGCCAGCAGCTTACGACAGGGAAACACCATATATTTT